The source of this T cell receptor (beta chain) is a study of tumor and adjacent non-tumor tissue in lung cancer. TCRbeta libraries were built with three rounds of nested PCR, modified from ARM-PCR. Each CDR3 protein gets one entry after TCRdb re-called the multiplex PCR reads with MiXCR. Here the sample spans under 150,000 distinct CDR3 sequences, around two thirds being singletons. Study findings and constraints: Tumor TCR diversity, when higher, was linked to shorter survival. Normal lung showed higher cumulative top 100 clone frequency than tumor.

About this clonotype itself: Antigen specificity is unknown.

With V trimmed by 8 bases and J by 5 bases, 4 bases remained unmatched. The CDR3 extends over 11 amino acids. Germline V lookup: CDR1 DFQATT, CDR2 SNEGSKA (reference sequence). No cell sorting was done before RNA was extracted from the tissue. Sequenced sample: lung tumor tissue. This receptor was taken from a man aged 60-69 years with small cell lung cancer. The chain carries TRBV20-1 and TRBJ2-5; 8 nucleotides align to TRBD1. This CDR3 is CSSRQGETQYF. The CDR3 bases are TGCAGTTCAAGACAGGGGGAGACCCAGTACTTC.